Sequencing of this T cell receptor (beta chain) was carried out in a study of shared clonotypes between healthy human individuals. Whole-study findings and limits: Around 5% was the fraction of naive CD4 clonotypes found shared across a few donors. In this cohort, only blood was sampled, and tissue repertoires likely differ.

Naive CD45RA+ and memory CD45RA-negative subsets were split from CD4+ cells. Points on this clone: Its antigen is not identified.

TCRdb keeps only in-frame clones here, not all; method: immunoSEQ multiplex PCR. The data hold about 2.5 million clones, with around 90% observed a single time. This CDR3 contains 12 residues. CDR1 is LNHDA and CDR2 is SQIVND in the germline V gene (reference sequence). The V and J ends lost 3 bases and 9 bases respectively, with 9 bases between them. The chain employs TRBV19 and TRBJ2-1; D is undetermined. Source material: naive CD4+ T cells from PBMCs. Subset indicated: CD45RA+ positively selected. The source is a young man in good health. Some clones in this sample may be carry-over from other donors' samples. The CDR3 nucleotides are TGTGCCAGTAGTATCTTCTCAGCTGAGCAGTTCTTC. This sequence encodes CASSIFSAEQFF.